The sequence of this TCR beta chain was determined in a study of response to subunit inactivated influenza vaccine. General observations from the study: Authors suggested that a seasonal influenza vaccination recruits few new T cells each time.

V was cut by 5 bases and J by 4 bases, with 14 bases left in between. The CDR3 extends over 14 amino acids. Germline V lookup: CDR1 SEHNR, CDR2 FQNEAQ (reference sequence). Comment on this clonotype: Its antigen is still unknown.

Via MiXCR, TCRdb re-called the RT-PCR reads, giving one row per CDR3 protein. The sample includes about 520,000 distinct CDR3 sequences, 25% of them seen just once. The genes are TRBV7-9 and TRBJ1-1, with TRBD1 as a possible D gene (6 bases). Sample: CD4+ T cells sorted from PBMCs, taken roughly 5 days after vaccination. The receptor was derived from a man aged 50-59 years who received an inactivated influenza vaccine. CDR3 sequence (DNA): TGTGCCAGCAGCCAACTCCGGGGGGCCACTGAAGCTTTCTTT. Its translation: CASSQLRGATEAFF.